Below, 19 T cell receptor beta chains from the same sample are listed, as sequenced in a study of blood T cell repertoires in COVID-19. The table came from immunoSEQ multiplex PCR; TCRdb's copy has only in-frame clones and leaves some out. The repertoire includes hundreds of thousands of clones, around 85% of them detected once, and less than 6.5% sits in the top ten. Specimen: peripheral blood. These receptors all come from a man aged 50 or older with COVID-19, enrolled during active disease.

The V and J genes are TRBV3-1 (or the pseudogene TRBV3-2) and TRBJ2-7; D is possibly TRBD1 (7 bases). Trimming took 4 bases from V and 5 from J, leaving 15 bases between them. Per germline, CDR1 LGHDT and CDR2 YNNKEL (reference sequence). This CDR3 has 14 amino acids. The CDR3 sequence: CASSPRDSGHEQYF. The CDR3 nucleotides read TGTGCCAGCAGCCCCCGGGACAGCGGGCACGAGCAGTACTTC.

J is TRBJ2-1 and V is TRBV29-1, with 7 bases that match TRBD2. The germline V gene has CDR1 SQVTM and CDR2 ANQGSEA. V trimming: 7 bases; J trimming: 0 bases; junction bases outside the gene matches: 3. This CDR3 is built from 13 residues. In DNA form, the CDR3 reads TGCAGCGAACGGACTAGCTCCTACAATGAGCAGTTCTTC. Translated: CSERTSSYNEQFF.

Only a few counts were recorded for this clone. The rearrangement joins TRBV10-2 to TRBJ1-3, with D possibly being TRBD1 (5 bases). There are 12 residues in the CDR3. Germline V gene lookup returns CDR1 WSHSY and CDR2 SAAADI. With 7 bases removed from V and 5 bases from J, the gap between germline ends came to 9 bases. The CDR3 reads CASKQERNTIYF. The DNA of the CDR3 is TGCGCCAGCAAACAGGAAAGAAACACCATATATTTT.

The rearrangement joins TRBV19 to TRBJ2-4; unclear D gene. Germline-derived CDR1 and CDR2 are LNHDA and SQIVND (reference sequence). This CDR3 has 13 amino acids. V was trimmed by 3 bases and J by 8 bases, leaving 11 bases between them. The DNA of the CDR3 is TGTGCCAGTAGTATGACCTATCGGGACATTCAGTACTTC. Its translation is CASSMTYRDIQYF.

The gene calls are TRBV7-8 and TRBJ2-1, with D tentatively TRBD2 (6 bases). The CDR3 spans 15 residues. The germline CDR1 and CDR2 sequences are SGHVS and FQNEAQ. V lost 5 bases, J lost 9 bases, and 20 bases lay in between. The CDR3 loop reads CASSTTGVLGTEQFF. In DNA form, the CDR3 reads TGTGCCAGCAGCACAACGGGGGTACTAGGAACTGAGCAGTTCTTC.

The chain couples TRBV9 to TRBJ1-2, with D maybe TRBD1 (5 bases). Trimming took 4 bases from V and 8 from J, leaving 21 bases between them. This CDR3 has 15 amino acids. Per germline, CDR1 SGDLS and CDR2 YYNGEE. The CDR3 here is CASSIRGREALGYTF. DNA for the CDR3: TGTGCCAGCAGCATAAGGGGCAGGGAGGCTCTCGGCTACACCTTC.

This clone was found a few times. V usage is TRBV18 and J usage is TRBJ1-6, with TRBD1 as a possible D gene (6 bases). V lost 2 bases and J lost 10, with 12 bases in between. The CDR3 covers 14 residues. CDR1 and CDR2 (germline): KGHSH, LQKENI. CDR3 sequence: CASSPAGGESPLHF. The CDR3 bases are TGTGCCAGCTCACCAGCTGGGGGCGAATCACCCCTCCACTTT.

The V gene is TRBV24-1, the J gene TRBJ2-1, with 10 nucleotides matching TRBD1. The CDR3 consists of 14 residues. From germline, CDR1 is KGHDR and CDR2 SFDVKD. With 3 bases clipped from V and 8 bases from J, the junction kept 3 bases outside the gene matches. For the CDR3, the DNA is TGTGCCACCAGTGATCCCGGGACAGGGGATGAGCAGTTCTTC. Its translation: CATSDPGTGDEQFF.

The rearrangement joins TRBV30 to TRBJ2-1, with 9 bases identical to TRBD2. The V and J ends lost 5 bases and 5 bases, in that order; junction bases with no gene match: 4. This CDR3 contains 13 residues. Germline CDR1 and CDR2: GTSNPN and SVGIG (reference sequence). CDR3 DNA sequence: TGTGCCTGGCGACTAGCGGTACACAATGAGCAGTTCTTC. Its protein product is CAWRLAVHNEQFF.

DNA of the CDR3: TGTGCCAGCAGCGCCAGGACTAGCGGGGGGTTTTCATCCTACGAGCAGTACTTC. It is translated as CASSARTSGGFSSYEQYF. The chain uses TRBV11-2 and TRBJ2-7; 14 bases map to TRBD2. Germline CDR1 and CDR2: SGHAT and FQNNGV. Trimming took 5 bases from V and 1 from J; bases not matched to a gene: 10. The CDR3 spans 18 residues.

This clone was seen a few times. The CDR3 here is CASSLGQNTGELFF. The CDR3 bases are TGTGCCAGCAGCTTGGGACAGAACACCGGGGAGCTGTTTTTT. The rearrangement links TRBV5-4 to TRBJ2-2; D uncertain. Trimming pared 0 bases from V and 1 base from J, leaving 4 bases between. The CDR3 runs to 14 residues. Germline CDR1 reads SGHNT; CDR2 reads YYREEE (reference sequence).

The genes are TRBV2 and TRBJ2-2; TRBD2 matches 7 bases. The CDR3 has 15 residues. The trim removed 6 bases at V and 0 bases at J, leaving 4 bases unmatched. Germline CDR1 and CDR2: SNHLY and FYNNEI. The CDR3 loop is CASRVAGTNTGELFF. CDR3 bases: TGTGCCAGCAGAGTAGCGGGCACGAACACCGGGGAGCTGTTTTTT.

V usage is TRBV7-2 and J usage is TRBJ2-2, with a possible D match to TRBD1 (6 bases). CDR1 and CDR2 (germline): SGHTA, FQGNSA. CDR3 length equals 15 residues. V lost 4 bases to trimming and J lost 6 bases, with 15 bases between them. Here the CDR3 reads CASSSQGNVAGELFF. DNA of the CDR3: TGTGCCAGCAGCTCGCAGGGGAATGTTGCCGGGGAGCTGTTTTTT. Filled out from reference TRBV7-2 and TRBJ2-2, the complete variable domain reads GAGVSQSPSNKVTEKGKDVELRCDPISGHTALYWYRQSLGQGLEFLIYFQGNSAPDKSGLPSDRFSAERTGGSVSTLTIQRTQQEDSAVYLCASSSQGNVAGELFFGEGSRLTVL.

The V gene is TRBV9, the J gene TRBJ2-7, with D possibly being TRBD1 (6 bases). Germline CDR1 is SGDLS and CDR2 is YYNGEE. This CDR3 spans 15 amino acids. Trimming took 0 bases from V and 0 from J, leaving 10 bases between them. In DNA, the CDR3 is TGTGCCAGCAGCGTAGGGCAGGGGAACTCCTACGAGCAGTACTTC. Protein product: CASSVGQGNSYEQYF.

The gene calls are TRBV5-5 and TRBJ2-1, with TRBD1 as a possible D gene (6 bases). Germline assignment: CDR1 SGHKS and CDR2 YYEKEE (reference sequence). This CDR3 spans 16 amino acids. The V gene lost 3 bases and the J gene lost 2 bases, with 15 bases spanning the gap. The CDR3 here is CASSSTGTPTYNEQFF. CDR3 bases: TGTGCCAGCAGCTCCACCGGGACACCTACCTACAATGAGCAGTTCTTC.

V gene TRBV7-9 combines with J gene TRBJ1-1, with unresolved D. V was trimmed by 1 base and J by 2 bases, leaving 8 bases between them. The CDR3 spans 14 residues. From germline, CDR1 is SEHNR and CDR2 FQNEAQ (reference sequence). CDR3 sequence: CASSLDAVNTEAFF. CDR3 nucleotides: TGTGCCAGCAGCTTAGATGCAGTCAACACTGAAGCTTTCTTT.

The V call is TRBV7-9, the J call TRBJ1-1; possible D gene TRBD1, 5 bases. The length of the CDR3 is 12 residues. The germline V gene encodes CDR1 SEHNR and CDR2 FQNEAQ (reference sequence). V was pared by 6 bases and J by 7 bases, with 12 bases between. CDR3 DNA sequence: TGTGCCAGCAGGCCAAGCGGGGGTGAAGCTTTCTTT. It translates to CASRPSGGEAFF.

The chain recombines TRBV5-1 with TRBJ2-3; 8 nucleotides match TRBD2. The CDR3 consists of 16 residues. V shed 0 bases and J 5 bases; nucleotides not matched to a gene: 8. The V gene's germline CDR1 is SGHRS and CDR2 YFSETQ. The CDR3, as DNA: TGCGCCAGCAGCTTGGCAAATAGCGGGGCGATAGATACGCAGTATTTT. Protein sequence: CASSLANSGAIDTQYF.

The rearrangement links TRBV7-2 to TRBJ1-3; D remains unclear. Germline V gives CDR1 SGHTA, CDR2 FQGNSA. Deletions cut 6 bases from V and 4 bases from J, with 16 bases between. CDR3 length: 15 amino acids. The CDR3 nucleotides read TGTGCCAGCAGTCCTATACCTCCCCTAGGAAACACCATATATTTT. It is translated as CASSPIPPLGNTIYF.